This T cell receptor beta chain was profiled in a study of cytomegalovirus exposure and HLA in healthy donors. At the level of the study: Inside one of the first data releases sat about 85 million unique TCRs taken from HLA-typed donors.

60 Vbeta and 13 Jbeta primers were used in PCR. Profiling relied on immunoSEQ multiplex PCR, and the TCRdb table lists in-frame clones only, not all of them. The sample lists about 270,000 clones; roughly two thirds were seen once. This clone came up once. Its antigen is still unknown. A junction end diverges from the germline sequence, so it may reflect a read error. Study outcomes and limitations: Many donors shared some public TCRs, even though most TCR sequences were rare. Most TCR beta V segments were productive about 87% or about 30% of the time in an earlier analysis. The CMV antigen specificity of three CMV-associated chains was confirmed through in vitro analysis.

The CDR3 has 14 amino acids. Germline CDR1 is KGHSH and CDR2 is LQKENI. What was sequenced was PBMCs. The sequence was obtained from a female donor in good health and CMV-seronegative. The genes are TRBV18 and TRBJ2-7; no firm D call. The DNA of the CDR3 is TGTGCCAGCTCACCACCCTGGCCCTCCTCCGAGCAGTACTTC. As protein: CASSPPWPSSEQYF. The full variable domain, in which reference TRBV18 and TRBJ2-7 provide the parts outside the CDR3, is NAGVMQNPRHLVRRRGQEARLRCSPMKGHSHVYWYRQLPEEGLKFMVYLQKENIIDESGMPKERFSAEFPKEGPSILRIQQVVRGDSAAYFCASSPPWPSSEQYFGPGTRLTVT.